The present TCR beta chain was sequenced within a study of blood T cell repertoires in COVID-19. The protocol was immunoSEQ multiplex PCR, while the TCRdb copy is restricted to in-frame clones and leaves out a portion. The table shows some 150,000 clones, with 75% to 90% occurring only once. Germline assignment: CDR1 SEHNR and CDR2 FQNEAQ (reference sequence). The V gene lost 5 bases and the J gene lost 6 bases, with 9 bases spanning the gap. The CDR3 length is 12 residues. V usage is TRBV7-9 and J usage is TRBJ2-3, with D tentatively TRBD1 (6 bases). Sequencing input: peripheral blood. The origin of this receptor is a woman of 80 years or more with acute or convalescent COVID-19. The CDR3 spells CASSAGDDTQYF. CDR3 in DNA: TGTGCCAGCAGCGCAGGGGATGATACGCAGTATTTT.